The source of this T cell receptor beta chain is a study of cytomegalovirus exposure and HLA in healthy donors. Study-level results: The investigators catalogued 150 to 200 TCR beta chains as cytomegalovirus-associated.

Note on this clone: Its matching antigen is unknown.

This CDR3 spans 14 amino acids. With 7 bases removed from V and 2 bases from J, the gap between germline ends came to 15 bases. Germline V CDR1 and CDR2: SNHLY, FYNNEI. The PCR used 60 Vbeta and 13 Jbeta primers. Repertoires were generated with immunoSEQ multiplex PCR, while TCRdb's copy carries only in-frame clones and drops some. The data show 200,000 to 250,000 clones, approximately 70% seen once. This TCR was sampled from a woman aged 25-40 years in good health and CMV-seronegative. The sequencing sample was made of PBMCs. The V call is TRBV2, the J call TRBJ2-7; the D gene is possibly TRBD1 (6 bases). This CDR3 reads CASILDSGAYEQYF. The CDR3 DNA reads as TGTGCCAGCATCCTGGACAGCGGAGCCTACGAGCAGTACTTC.